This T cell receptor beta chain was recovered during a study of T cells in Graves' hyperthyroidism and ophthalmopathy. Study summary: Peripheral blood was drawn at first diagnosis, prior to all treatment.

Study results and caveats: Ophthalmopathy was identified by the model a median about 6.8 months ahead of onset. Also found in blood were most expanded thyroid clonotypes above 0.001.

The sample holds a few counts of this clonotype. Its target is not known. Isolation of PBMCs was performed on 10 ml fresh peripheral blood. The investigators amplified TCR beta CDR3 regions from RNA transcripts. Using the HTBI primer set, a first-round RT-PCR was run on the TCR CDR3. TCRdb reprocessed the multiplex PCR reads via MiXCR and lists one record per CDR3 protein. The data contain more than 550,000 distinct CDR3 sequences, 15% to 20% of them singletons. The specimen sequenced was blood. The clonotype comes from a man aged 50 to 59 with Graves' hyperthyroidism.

Here the CDR3 DNA reads TGTGCCATCAGTGTAGGACAGGGAACAGATACGCAGTATTTT. It encodes CAISVGQGTDTQYF. This chain uses TRBV10-3 with TRBJ2-3; TRBD1 matches at 8 bases. V lost 4 bases to trimming and J lost 3 bases; unmatched junction nucleotides: 3. Germline CDR1 and CDR2: ENHRY and SYGVKD. CDR3 size: 14 residues.